Listed here is a single T cell receptor beta chain. The antigen is unknown. The sample originates from a study of radiotherapy plus CTLA-4 blockade in lung cancer. The overall study: Roughly 17% of patients responded objectively, and roughly 30% achieved disease control.

General study results and limits: Strongest reported response predictors: early blood clone changes and post-radiation interferon-beta. Researchers report tumor-derived TCR clones expanding in blood after radiotherapy plus ipilimumab.

Sequencing used immunoSEQ multiplex PCR; TCRdb keeps in-frame clones, though not all of them. This sample carries tens of thousands of clones, about four fifths of them seen once, and the ten largest clones take around 8.8%. Enrolled patients, whose metastatic non-small-cell lung cancer was chemo-refractory, received focal radiation plus CTLA-4 blockade with ipilimumab. Trimming removed 0 bases from V and 3 bases from J, with 10 bases in between. CDR3 length equals 15 residues. Germline V gene sequence: CDR1 SGHDN, CDR2 FVKESK. Material: peripheral blood, obtained from a patient treated with radiotherapy plus ipilimumab. The rearrangement links TRBV14 to TRBJ2-3; D perhaps matches TRBD1 (5 bases). This clonotype was obtained from a human donor with non-small cell lung cancer who had a complete response to radiotherapy plus ipilimumab. CDR3 nucleotide sequence: TGTGCCAGCAGCCAAGACAGGGCGATGACAGATACGCAGTATTTT. Its protein is CASSQDRAMTDTQYF.